Below are 11 T cell receptor beta chains sequenced from a single sample in a study of memory CD4+ T cells and cytomegalovirus serostatus. The sort gate was single viable CD3+CD4+CD8-CD45RO+ cells for memory CD4+ T cells. Repertoires were generated with immunoSEQ multiplex PCR, while TCRdb's copy carries only in-frame clones and drops some. Here the sample spans 45,000 to 60,000 clones, 70% to 75% being singletons. Sequencing was carried out using memory CD4+ T cells from blood. These receptors were taken from an adult in good health and CMV-seropositive.

This chain uses TRBV10-3 with TRBJ1-3; 9 nucleotides match TRBD1. The CDR3 is 15 amino acids. The germline V gene encodes CDR1 ENHRY and CDR2 SYGVKD. CDR3 region: CAHSPGQGSGNTIYF. The CDR3 region has the DNA TGTGCGCATAGTCCGGGACAGGGCTCTGGAAACACCATATATTTT.

V usage is TRBV7-6 and J usage is TRBJ2-5, with D perhaps matching TRBD1 or TRBD2 (6 bases each). The CDR3 has 14 amino acids. Germline V gives CDR1 SGHVS, CDR2 FNYEAQ. V shed 11 bases and J shed 4 bases, with 20 bases lying between them. The CDR3 nucleotides are TGTGCCTGCCTGAGGGACGGGGGCGTAGAGACCCAGTACTTC. Its protein is CACLRDGGVETQYF. Together with reference TRBV7-6 and TRBJ2-5, the CDR3 gives the full variable domain: GAGVSQSPRYKVTKRGQDVALRCDPISGHVSLYWYRQALGQGPEFLTYFNYEAQQDKSGLPNDRFSAERPEGSISTLTIQRTEQRDSAMYRCACLRDGGVETQYFGPGTRLLVL.

This clone has only one observation. This chain connects TRBV11-3 to TRBJ1-3, with D hard to call. V was clipped by 0 bases and J by 0 bases, with 3 bases between them. Germline V CDR1 and CDR2: SGHNT, YENEEA. The CDR3 sequence is 14 residues long. CDR3 coding DNA: TGTGCCAGCAGCTTAGATGGCTCTGGAAACACCATATATTTT. Its translation is CASSLDGSGNTIYF.

This clone was detected only a few times. The V call is TRBV12-5, the J call TRBJ2-1, with 7 bases matching TRBD1. Germline assignment: CDR1 LGHNT and CDR2 FRNRAP. This CDR3 is built from 13 residues. V lost 5 bases to trimming and J lost 12 bases; unmatched junction nucleotides: 10. The CDR3 DNA follows: TGTGCTAGTGGTAAACCGGGACAGTTTCGGCAGTTCTTC. As protein: CASGKPGQFRQFF.

V and J are TRBV28 and TRBJ2-5, with D tentatively TRBD2 (7 bases). This CDR3 has 15 residues. With 6 bases removed from V and 4 bases from J, the gap between germline ends came to 18 bases. Germline lookup yields CDR1 MDHEN and CDR2 SYDVKM. The CDR3 here is CASSPLGGRRETQYF. CDR3 DNA sequence: TGTGCCAGCAGCCCTCTCGGGGGGCGGAGAGAGACCCAGTACTTC.

CDR3 DNA sequence: TGTGCCAGCCGGGCAGGGAGCTCCTACGAGCAGTACTTC. This encodes CASRAGSSYEQYF. The chain combines TRBV10-3 with TRBJ2-7; either TRBD1 or TRBD2 may fit D (5 bases each). Germline-derived CDR1 and CDR2 are ENHRY and SYGVKD. V lost 10 bases to trimming and J lost 0 bases, with 13 bases between them. This CDR3 contains 13 residues.

This chain connects TRBV11-2 to TRBJ2-5; no reliable D call. CDR1 and CDR2 from the germline V gene are SGHAT and FQNNGV. The germline V and J ends were trimmed by 4 bases and 5 bases, with 5 bases remaining between them. The CDR3 runs to 11 residues. The CDR3 nucleotides read TGTGCCAGCAGCTCTTCTGAGACCCAGTACTTC. This encodes CASSSSETQYF.

V is TRBV7-9 and J is TRBJ1-1, with 7 nucleotides matching TRBD1. Looked up from germline, CDR1 is SEHNR and CDR2 is FQNEAQ (reference sequence). V was clipped by 1 base and J by 9 bases; unmatched bases: 11. The CDR3 consists of 15 residues. The CDR3 sequence is CASSLVGRQGNKAFF. CDR3 DNA: TGTGCCAGCAGCTTAGTGGGAAGACAGGGTAATAAAGCTTTCTTT. The variable domain in full, completed from reference TRBV7-9 and TRBJ1-1, reads DTGVSQNPRHKITKRGQNVTFRCDPISEHNRLYWYRQTLGQGPEFLTYFQNEAQLEKSRLLSDRFSAERPKGSFSTLEIQRTEQGDSAMYLCASSLVGRQGNKAFFGQGTRLTVV.

This sequence joins TRBV19 and TRBJ2-5; D is possibly TRBD1 (5 bases). The germline gives CDR1 LNHDA, CDR2 SQIVND (reference sequence). Trimming shortened V by 10 bases and J by 0 bases, and 9 bases separated the two germline ends. The length of the CDR3 is 12 residues. Here the CDR3 reads CATAGYQETQYF. The CDR3 DNA is TGTGCCACGGCAGGGTACCAAGAGACCCAGTACTTC.

The chain has TRBV7-6 and TRBJ1-3; tentatively, D is TRBD1 (6 bases). V was shortened by 1 base and J by 4 bases, with 14 bases between the two germline ends. The CDR3 runs to 16 residues. Germline V gene data show CDR1 as SGHVS and CDR2 as FNYEAQ. The CDR3 spells CASSLGPGGAGNTIYF. The CDR3 nucleotides read TGTGCCAGCAGCTTAGGCCCGGGGGGCGCCGGAAACACCATATATTTT.

J is TRBJ1-1 and V is TRBV5-5, with 10 bases identical to TRBD1. Germline V gene sequence: CDR1 SGHKS, CDR2 YYEKEE (reference sequence). V lost 2 bases, J lost 4 bases, and 5 bases stayed unmatched. The CDR3 spans 15 residues. CDR3 residues: CASSLQTGGFTEAFF. CDR3 coding DNA: TGTGCCAGCAGCTTACAGACAGGGGGCTTCACTGAAGCTTTCTTT.